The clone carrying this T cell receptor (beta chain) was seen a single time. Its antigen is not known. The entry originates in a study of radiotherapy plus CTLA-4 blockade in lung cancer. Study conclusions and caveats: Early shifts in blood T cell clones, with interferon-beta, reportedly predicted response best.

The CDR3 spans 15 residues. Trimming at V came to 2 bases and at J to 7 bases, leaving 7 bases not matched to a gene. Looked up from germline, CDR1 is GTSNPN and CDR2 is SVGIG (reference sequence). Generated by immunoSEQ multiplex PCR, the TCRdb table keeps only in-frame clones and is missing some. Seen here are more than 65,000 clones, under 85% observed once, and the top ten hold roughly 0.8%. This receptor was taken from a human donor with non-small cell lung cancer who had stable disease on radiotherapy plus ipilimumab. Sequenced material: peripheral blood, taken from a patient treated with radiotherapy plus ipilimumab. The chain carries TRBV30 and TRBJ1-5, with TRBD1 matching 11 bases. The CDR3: CAWSRKDRGQQPQHF. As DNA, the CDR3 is TGTGCCTGGAGTCGCAAGGACAGGGGGCAACAGCCCCAGCATTTT.